This entry lists 9 T cell receptor beta chains sequenced from one sample in a study of T cells expressing NK-cell markers. Each CDR3 protein gets one entry in TCRdb, which reprocessed the 5' RACE reads and gives no DNA. Its table lists a few hundred thousand distinct CDR3 sequences. The sample taken for sequencing was blood T cells: a sorted CD56 or NKG2C T cell subset, CD4+ or CD8+ T cells, or bulk PBMC T cells (not recorded which). These receptors came from a man aged 18 to 69 in good health.

The chain joins TRBV3-1 to TRBJ2-6; checking the TCRdb D call of TRBD1 is not possible without DNA. The germline V gene has CDR1 LGHDT and CDR2 YNNKEL (reference sequence). The CDR3 has 17 residues. The CDR3 sequence: CASSPLGQGLGANVLTF.

V gene TRBV6-4 combines with J gene TRBJ2-2; no DNA is available, so the TRBD1 call from TCRdb remains unchecked. The germline CDR1 and CDR2 sequences are MRHNA and SNTAGT. The CDR3 is 15 residues long. CDR3 amino acids: CASSSTGTGNGELFF.

This chain uses TRBV5-1 with TRBJ1-1; TCRdb selects TRBD1, and the lack of DNA leaves this call unchecked. The germline CDR1 and CDR2 sequences are SGHRS and YFSETQ. The CDR3 sequence is 13 residues long. The CDR3 sequence is CASSPGGWTEAFF.

This rearrangement joins TRBV18 to TRBJ1-2; the TCRdb call, TRBD1, lacks DNA for checking. The CDR3 loop spans 13 amino acids. CDR1 is KGHSH and CDR2 is LQKENI in the germline V gene. CDR3 protein: CASSRTPVYGYTF.

The chain employs TRBV7-3 and TRBJ2-4; TCRdb's D gene call, TRBD1, goes unchecked for lack of DNA. Looked up from germline, CDR1 is SGHTA and CDR2 is FQGTGA. The CDR3 consists of 18 residues. CDR3 protein: CASSPRGQTLLAKNIQYF.

The CDR3 spells CASSSSTGGADTQYF. This chain uses TRBV7-6 with TRBJ2-3; TCRdb picks TRBD1, but there is no DNA to check that call. The CDR3 has 15 residues. Germline values: CDR1 SGHVS, CDR2 FNYEAQ.

The rearrangement links TRBV28 to TRBJ1-2. CDR3 length: 14 residues. The V gene's germline CDR1 is MDHEN and CDR2 SYDVKM. The CDR3 here is CASRDSSANYGYTF.

This sequence joins TRBV28 and TRBJ1-2. Looked up from germline, CDR1 is MDHEN and CDR2 is SYDVKM. The length of the CDR3 is 12 residues. The CDR3 loop reads CASSSRRESYTF.

The rearrangement joins TRBV20-1 to TRBJ2-2; TCRdb gives TRBD2 as the D gene, but with no DNA this cannot be confirmed. This CDR3 spans 16 amino acids. The germline V gene has CDR1 DFQATT and CDR2 SNEGSKA (reference sequence). The CDR3 region is CSARDGLAGGTGELFF.